This TCR beta chain was sequenced for a study of shared clonotypes between healthy human individuals. Only CD45RO-negative cells positively selected for CCR7 counted as naive CD8 cells, so terminally differentiated effector memory CD45RA+ cells were excluded. All the donors were Caucasian adults who lived in Nashville, Tennessee. Findings and caveats of the study: Non-shared clonotypes had lower generation probabilities than clonotypes shared by all four sorted-subset donors.

Regarding this clone: What it binds is not known.

Germline values: CDR1 SGHDN, CDR2 FVKESK. The CDR3 contains 15 residues. J gave up 3 bases and V 3 bases, and 4 bases lay outside the gene matches. Measured with immunoSEQ multiplex PCR; TCRdb has only the in-frame clones, and not every one. Of 630,000 or so clones listed, 95% to 98% are singletons. This receptor was taken from a man in his thirties or forties in good health. V and J are TRBV14 and TRBJ2-2, with TRBD2 identical over 7 bases. The specimen sequenced was naive CD8+ T cells sorted from blood. For the CDR3, the DNA is TGTGCCAGCAGCCAGGGACTATCTTACACCGGGGAGCTGTTTTTT. Translating it yields CASSQGLSYTGELFF.